The sequence of this TCR beta chain was determined in a study of monozygotic twins with inflammatory bowel disease. Whole-study results and caveats: Twins with IBD were found to have lower TCRbeta diversity (inverse Simpson) than healthy co-twins.

Notes on this clonotype: Its target is not known.

TCRdb reprocessed the 5' RACE reads and reports one entry per CDR3 protein, with no DNA. The specimen's table records approximately 200,000 distinct CDR3 sequences. The sample was blood. This receptor was identified in a human donor with ulcerative colitis or Crohn's disease, or a healthy co-twin of an affected twin (not recorded which).

CDR3 sequence reads: CSARDMGQGQETQYF. V gene TRBV20-1 combines with J gene TRBJ2-5; TCRdb proposes TRBD1, but this gene call is untestable without DNA. Germline V gene lookup returns CDR1 DFQATT and CDR2 SNEGSKA (reference sequence). The CDR3 is 15 residues long.